A single sample is the source of the 2 T cell receptor beta chains below, sequenced in a study of T-cell reconstitution after alpha-beta-depleted transplantation in children. Unique molecular identifiers featured in how the TCRbeta library was prepared. TCRdb re-analysed the PCR reads in MiXCR, keeping a single row per CDR3 protein. The sample records 780,000 or so distinct CDR3 sequences, roughly 15% being singletons. The material was PBMCs, mostly from graft donor cells, obtained 360 days after TCRalphabeta/CD19-depleted stem cell transplant. These receptors were collected from a male patient under 18 who had a stem cell transplant for acute lymphoblastic leukemia, so the T cells may come from the graft donor.

This clonotype was recorded a few times. The rearrangement links TRBV5-1 to TRBJ2-3; no firm D call. CDR1 SGHRS and CDR2 YFSETQ come from the germline V gene. V dropped 3 bases and J dropped 11 bases, with 10 bases sitting between them. The CDR3 length is 11 residues. CDR3 loop: CASSYRTEQYF. The CDR3 bases are TGCGCCAGCAGCTACCGGACCGAGCAGTATTTT.

This clonotype was recorded many times. The rearrangement joins TRBV18 to TRBJ2-7; 9 bases fit TRBD1. Germline values: CDR1 KGHSH, CDR2 LQKENI. V lost 3 bases to trimming and J lost 6 bases; unmatched junction nucleotides: 3. The CDR3 totals 13 residues. CDR3 in amino acids: CASSPLDRGEQYF. CDR3 DNA: TGTGCCAGCTCACCCCTGGACAGGGGCGAGCAGTACTTC.